Shown below are 3 T cell receptor beta chains from a single sample sequenced in a study of T cells expressing NK-cell markers. TCRdb re-called the 5' RACE reads; every CDR3 protein appears as one record, without DNA. The sample holds 350,000 to 400,000 distinct CDR3 sequences. The material sequenced was blood T cells: a sorted CD56 or NKG2C T cell subset, CD4+ or CD8+ T cells, or bulk PBMC T cells (not recorded which). All receptors derive from a woman in her forties or fifties in good health.

The chain couples TRBV12-3 or TRBV12-4 to TRBJ2-1; TCRdb returns TRBD2, unconfirmable since there is no DNA. This CDR3 has 20 amino acids. The CDR3 loop reads CASSASPGLATKSSYNEQFF.

This chain links TRBV2 with TRBJ2-3; the D gene TCRdb calls, TRBD1, cannot be checked with no DNA. This CDR3 contains 14 residues. Per germline, CDR1 SNHLY and CDR2 FYNNEI. CDR3: CASRPGVSTDTQYF.

This chain links TRBV4-2 with TRBJ2-1; TCRdb proposes TRBD1, but this gene call is untestable without DNA. The germline gives CDR1 LGHNA, CDR2 YNFKEQ. The CDR3 extends over 13 amino acids. CDR3 protein: CASGSPTAGEQFF.